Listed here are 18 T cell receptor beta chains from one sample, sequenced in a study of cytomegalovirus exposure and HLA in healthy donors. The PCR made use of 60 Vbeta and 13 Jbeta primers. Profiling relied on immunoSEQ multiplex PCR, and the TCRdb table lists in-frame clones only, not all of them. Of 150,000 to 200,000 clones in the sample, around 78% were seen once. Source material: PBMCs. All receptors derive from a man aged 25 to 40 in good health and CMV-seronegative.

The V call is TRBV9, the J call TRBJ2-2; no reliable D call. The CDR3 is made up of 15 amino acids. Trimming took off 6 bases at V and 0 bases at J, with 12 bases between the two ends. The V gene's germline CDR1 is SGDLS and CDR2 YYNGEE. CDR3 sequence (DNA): TGTGCCAGCACGCGACTCATCTCGAACACCGGGGAGCTGTTTTTT. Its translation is CASTRLISNTGELFF. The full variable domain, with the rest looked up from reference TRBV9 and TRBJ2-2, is DSGVTQTPKHLITATGQRVTLRCSPRSGDLSVYWYQQSLDQGLQFLIQYYNGEERAKGNILERFSAQQFPDLHSELNLSSLELGDSALYFCASTRLISNTGELFFGEGSRLTVL.

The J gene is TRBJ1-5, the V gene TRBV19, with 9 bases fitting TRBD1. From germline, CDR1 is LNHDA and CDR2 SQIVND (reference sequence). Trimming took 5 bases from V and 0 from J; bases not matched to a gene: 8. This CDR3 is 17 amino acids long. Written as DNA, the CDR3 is TGTGCCAGTAGTCCCCGGGACAGGGCTTATAGCAATCAGCCCCAGCATTTT. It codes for CASSPRDRAYSNQPQHF.

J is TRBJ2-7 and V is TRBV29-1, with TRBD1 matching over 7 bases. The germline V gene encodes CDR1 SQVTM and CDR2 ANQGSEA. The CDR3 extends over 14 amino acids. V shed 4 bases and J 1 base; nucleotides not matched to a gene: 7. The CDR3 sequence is CSVVCEQGSYEQYF. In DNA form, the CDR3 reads TGCAGCGTTGTGTGTGAACAGGGGTCCTACGAGCAGTACTTC.

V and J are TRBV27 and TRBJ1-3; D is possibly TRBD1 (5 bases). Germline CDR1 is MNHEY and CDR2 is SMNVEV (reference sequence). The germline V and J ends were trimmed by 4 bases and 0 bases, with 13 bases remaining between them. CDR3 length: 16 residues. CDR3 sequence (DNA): TGTGCCAGCAGTTCCAGGGTGCGGGGCTCTGGAAACACCATATATTTT. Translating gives CASSSRVRGSGNTIYF.

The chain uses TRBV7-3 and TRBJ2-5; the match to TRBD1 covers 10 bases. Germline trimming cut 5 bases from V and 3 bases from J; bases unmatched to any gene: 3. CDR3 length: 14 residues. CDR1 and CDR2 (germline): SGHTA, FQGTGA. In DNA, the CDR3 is TGTGCCAGCAGCCCCGGACAGGGGGAAGAGACCCAGTACTTC. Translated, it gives CASSPGQGEETQYF.

The CDR3, as DNA: TGTGCCAGCAGCCCCCGGACTAGCCGAACGGAGACCCAGTACTTC. This encodes CASSPRTSRTETQYF. The rearrangement links TRBV9 to TRBJ2-5; 8 nucleotides line up with TRBD2. This CDR3 spans 15 amino acids. Trimming at V came to 4 bases and at J to 5 bases, leaving 10 bases not matched to a gene. Per the germline V gene, CDR1 is SGDLS and CDR2 is YYNGEE.

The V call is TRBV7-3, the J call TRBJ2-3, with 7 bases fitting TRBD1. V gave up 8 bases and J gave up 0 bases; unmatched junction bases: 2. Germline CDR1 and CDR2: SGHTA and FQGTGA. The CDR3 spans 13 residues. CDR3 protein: CASGQASTDTQYF. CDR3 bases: TGTGCCAGCGGACAGGCTAGCACAGATACGCAGTATTTT.

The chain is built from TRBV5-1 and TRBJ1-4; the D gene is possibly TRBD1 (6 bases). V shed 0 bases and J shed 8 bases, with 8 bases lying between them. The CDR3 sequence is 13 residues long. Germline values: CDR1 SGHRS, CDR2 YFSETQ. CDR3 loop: CASSLAGVEKLFF. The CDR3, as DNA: TGCGCCAGCAGCTTGGCAGGGGTCGAAAAACTGTTTTTT. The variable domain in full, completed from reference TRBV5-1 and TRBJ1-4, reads KAGVTQTPRYLIKTRGQQVTLSCSPISGHRSVSWYQQTPGQGLQFLFEYFSETQRNKGNFPGRFSGRQFSNSRSEMNVSTLELGDSALYLCASSLAGVEKLFFGSGTQLSVL.

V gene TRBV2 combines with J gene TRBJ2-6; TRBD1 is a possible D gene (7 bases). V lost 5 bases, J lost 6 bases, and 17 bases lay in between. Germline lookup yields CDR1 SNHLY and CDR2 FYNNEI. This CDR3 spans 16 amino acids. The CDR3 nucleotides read TGTGCCAGCAGTCGGGACAGCGGGCAGGCGGCCAACGTCCTGACTTTC. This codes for CASSRDSGQAANVLTF.

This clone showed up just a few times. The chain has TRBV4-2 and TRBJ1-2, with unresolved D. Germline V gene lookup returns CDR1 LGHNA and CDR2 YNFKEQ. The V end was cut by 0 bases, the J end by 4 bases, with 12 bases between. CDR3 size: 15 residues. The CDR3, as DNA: TGTGCCAGCAGCCAAGACGCCCAACTAACCTATGGCTACACCTTC. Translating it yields CASSQDAQLTYGYTF.

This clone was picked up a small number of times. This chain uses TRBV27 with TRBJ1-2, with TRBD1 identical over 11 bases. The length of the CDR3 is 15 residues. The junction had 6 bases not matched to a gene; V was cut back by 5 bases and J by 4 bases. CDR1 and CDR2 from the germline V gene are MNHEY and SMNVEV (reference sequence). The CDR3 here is CASSPPGQGVYGYTF. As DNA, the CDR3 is TGTGCCAGCAGTCCACCGGGACAGGGGGTCTATGGCTACACCTTC.

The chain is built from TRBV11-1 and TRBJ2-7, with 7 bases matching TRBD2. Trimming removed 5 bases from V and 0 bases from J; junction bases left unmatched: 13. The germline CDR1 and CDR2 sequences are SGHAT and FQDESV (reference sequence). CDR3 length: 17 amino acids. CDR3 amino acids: CASSPGVAGHLSYEQYF. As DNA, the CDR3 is TGTGCCAGCAGCCCCGGGGTAGCGGGCCACCTCTCCTACGAGCAGTACTTC. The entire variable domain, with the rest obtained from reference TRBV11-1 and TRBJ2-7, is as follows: EAEVAQSPRYKITEKSQAVAFWCDPISGHATLYWYRQILGQGPELLVQFQDESVVDDSQLPKDRFSAERLKGVDSTLKIQPAELGDSAMYLCASSPGVAGHLSYEQYFGPGTRLTVT.

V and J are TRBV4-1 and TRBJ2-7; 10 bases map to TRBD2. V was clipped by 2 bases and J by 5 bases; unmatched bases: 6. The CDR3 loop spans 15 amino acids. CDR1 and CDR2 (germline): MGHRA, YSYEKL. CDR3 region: CASSQLAGEADEQYF. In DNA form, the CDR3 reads TGCGCCAGCAGCCAACTAGCGGGAGAGGCGGACGAGCAGTACTTC.

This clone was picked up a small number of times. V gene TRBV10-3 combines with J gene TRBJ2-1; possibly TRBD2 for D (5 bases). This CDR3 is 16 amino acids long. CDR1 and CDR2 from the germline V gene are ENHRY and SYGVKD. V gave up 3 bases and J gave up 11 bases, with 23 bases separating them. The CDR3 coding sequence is TGTGCCATCAGTGACCAAGGGAGCTCCCCGATCGCGAAGCAGTTCTTC. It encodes CAISDQGSSPIAKQFF.

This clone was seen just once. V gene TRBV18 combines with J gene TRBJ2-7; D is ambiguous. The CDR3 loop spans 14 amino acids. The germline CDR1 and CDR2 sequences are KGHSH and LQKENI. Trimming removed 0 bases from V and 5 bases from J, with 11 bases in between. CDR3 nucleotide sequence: TGTGCCAGCTCACCACCGGGCGCCGGCGACGAGCAGTACTTC. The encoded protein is CASSPPGAGDEQYF.

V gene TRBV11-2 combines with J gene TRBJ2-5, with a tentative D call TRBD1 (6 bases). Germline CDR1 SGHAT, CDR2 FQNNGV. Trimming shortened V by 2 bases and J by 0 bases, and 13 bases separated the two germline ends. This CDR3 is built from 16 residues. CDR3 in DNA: TGTGCCAGCAGCTTAATCGGACAGCTGTACCAAGAGACCCAGTACTTC. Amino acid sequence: CASSLIGQLYQETQYF.

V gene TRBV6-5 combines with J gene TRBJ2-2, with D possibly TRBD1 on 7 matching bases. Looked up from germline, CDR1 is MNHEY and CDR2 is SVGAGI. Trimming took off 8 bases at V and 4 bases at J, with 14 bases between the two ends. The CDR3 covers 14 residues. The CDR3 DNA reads TGTGCCAGCCAGGGGGGTTTTGGCACCGGGGAGCTGTTTTTT. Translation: CASQGGFGTGELFF.

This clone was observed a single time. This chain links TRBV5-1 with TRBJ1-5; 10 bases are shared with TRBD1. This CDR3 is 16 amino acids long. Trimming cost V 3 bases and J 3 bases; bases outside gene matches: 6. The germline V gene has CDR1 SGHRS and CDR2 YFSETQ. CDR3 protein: CASSSGQGGANQPQHF. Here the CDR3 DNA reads TGCGCCAGCAGCTCAGGACAGGGGGGCGCCAATCAGCCCCAGCATTTT.